This T cell receptor (beta chain) was sequenced for a study of shared clonotypes between healthy human individuals. Naive CD8 populations comprised CD45RO-negative cells positively selected for CCR7, excluding terminally differentiated effector memory CD45RA+ cells. Only in-frame clones appear in the TCRdb table, and some are missing; sequencing was by immunoSEQ multiplex PCR. Here the sample spans about 2,100,000 clones, around 93% being singletons. Sequenced: naive CD8+ T cells from PBMCs. The sequence derives from a young man in good health. Some clones in this sample may be carry-over from other donors' samples.

The DNA of the CDR3 is TGTGCCAGCAGTTCCCCGACAGGGCGACACGAGCAGTACTTC. Protein product: CASSSPTGRHEQYF. The V call is TRBV28, the J call TRBJ2-7, with 7 positions matching TRBD1. CDR1 and CDR2 (germline): MDHEN, SYDVKM. The CDR3 loop spans 14 amino acids. J was trimmed by 5 bases and V by 4 bases; bases with no gene match: 8.